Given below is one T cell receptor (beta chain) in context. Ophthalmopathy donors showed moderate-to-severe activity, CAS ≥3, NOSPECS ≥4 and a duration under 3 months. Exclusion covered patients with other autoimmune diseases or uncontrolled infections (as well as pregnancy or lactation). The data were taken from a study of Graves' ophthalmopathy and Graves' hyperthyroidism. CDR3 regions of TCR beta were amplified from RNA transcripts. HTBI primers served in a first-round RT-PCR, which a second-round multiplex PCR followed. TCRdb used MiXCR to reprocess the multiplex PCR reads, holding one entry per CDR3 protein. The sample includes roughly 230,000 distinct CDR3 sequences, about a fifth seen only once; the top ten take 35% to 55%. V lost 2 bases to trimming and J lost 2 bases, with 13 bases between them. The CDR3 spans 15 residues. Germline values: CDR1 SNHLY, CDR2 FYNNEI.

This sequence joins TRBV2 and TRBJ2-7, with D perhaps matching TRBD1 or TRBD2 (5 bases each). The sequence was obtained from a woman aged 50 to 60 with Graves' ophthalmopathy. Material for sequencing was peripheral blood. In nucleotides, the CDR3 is TGTGCCAGCAGTGAAAGTCTGGGACCCACCTACGAGCAGTACTTC. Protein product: CASSESLGPTYEQYF.